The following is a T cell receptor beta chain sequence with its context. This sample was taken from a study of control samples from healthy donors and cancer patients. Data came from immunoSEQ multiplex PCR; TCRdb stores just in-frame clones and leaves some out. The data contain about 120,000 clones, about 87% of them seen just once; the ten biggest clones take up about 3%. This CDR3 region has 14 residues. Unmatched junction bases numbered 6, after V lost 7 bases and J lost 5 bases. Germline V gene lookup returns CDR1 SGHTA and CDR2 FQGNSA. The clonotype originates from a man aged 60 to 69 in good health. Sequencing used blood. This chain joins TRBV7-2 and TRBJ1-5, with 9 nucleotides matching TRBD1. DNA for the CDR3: TGTGCCAGCACCCTAAGACAGGGGGATCAGCCCCAGCATTTT. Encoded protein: CASTLRQGDQPQHF.